This TCR beta chain was identified in a study of sequential checkpoint blockade in melanoma. Profiling relied on immunoSEQ multiplex PCR, and the TCRdb table lists in-frame clones only, not all of them. Here the sample spans more than 15,000 clones, 93% being singletons. This CDR3 region has 18 residues. Treatment reported: randomized to nivolumab then ipilimumab (arm A) or the reverse (arm B). V is TRBV21-1 and J is TRBJ1-5; the table's D call of TRBD1 was not tested on the DNA. TRBV21-1 is a documented pseudogene. This TCR derives from a human donor with melanoma. The specimen was CD8+ T cells sorted from blood (inferred from file names), collected from a patient given nivolumab and ipilimumab in sequence. CDR3: CASLWPQTGGLSNQPQHF. As DNA, the CDR3 is TGTGCCAGCTTGTGGCCCCAAACAGGGGGGTTAAGCAATCAGCCCCAGCATTTT.